The entry that follows covers one T cell receptor (beta chain) sequence. Its antigen remains unknown. Losses at the gene ends were 0 bases for V and 0 bases for J; bases not matched to a gene: 9. The CDR3 extends over 19 amino acids. Germline V gives CDR1 SGHNT, CDR2 YYREEE (reference sequence). Thyroid ultrasound, orbital computed tomography, clinical symptoms, and serum thyroxine and TRAb underpinned diagnoses. Amplification of TCR beta CDR3 regions used RNA as the template. With the HTBI primer set, the TCR CDR3 went through a first round of RT-PCR. TCRdb analysed the multiplex PCR reads with MiXCR anew, one entry per CDR3 protein. Here the sample spans more than 500,000 distinct CDR3 sequences, roughly 46% being singletons. This specimen belongs to a study of T cells in Graves' hyperthyroidism and ophthalmopathy. Study-wide results and limits: Blood shared most expanded thyroid clonotypes above 0.001. Ophthalmopathy, which appeared later, was predicted by the model a median 6.5 months before onset. Stable hyperthyroidism was separated from ophthalmopathy by a model based on 13 V-J features.

This clonotype originated in an adult woman with Graves' disease, either hyperthyroidism or ophthalmopathy (not recorded which). This chain uses TRBV5-4 with TRBJ1-5; 10 positions match TRBD1. The sequencing sample was made of peripheral blood or thyroid tissue (not recorded which). CDR3 coding DNA: TGTGCCAGCAGCTTGGCCACCGGACAGGGGGGGCGTAGCAATCAGCCCCAGCATTTT. It is translated as CASSLATGQGGRSNQPQHF.